One sample yielded the 30 T cell receptor beta chains listed below, sequenced in a study of technical replicates of blood from a handful of donors. The protocol was immunoSEQ multiplex PCR, while the TCRdb copy is restricted to in-frame clones and leaves out a portion. The table records around 68,000 clones, 95% to 97% of them present only once. Sequenced sample: T cells isolated from PBMCs. The receptors shown here come from a human donor in good health.

The chain couples TRBV4-2 to TRBJ2-2; TRBD1 is a possible D gene (6 bases). The V and J ends lost 5 bases and 6 bases respectively, with 16 bases between them. Germline-derived CDR1 and CDR2 are LGHNA and YNFKEQ. CDR3 length: 15 residues. CDR3 sequence reads: CASSLAGALPGELFF. Written as DNA, the CDR3 is TGTGCCAGCAGCTTAGCAGGGGCTTTACCCGGGGAGCTGTTTTTT.

The chain combines TRBV19 with TRBJ2-5; D may be TRBD2 (6 bases). CDR3 length: 12 residues. Germline V gives CDR1 LNHDA, CDR2 SQIVND (reference sequence). V lost 6 bases and J 4 bases, leaving 9 bases between the germline ends. CDR3 residues: CASSGSGETQYF. CDR3 DNA sequence: TGTGCCAGTAGCGGGAGTGGAGAGACCCAGTACTTC.

The CDR3 nucleotides read TGTGCCAGCAGCTCACCGGGACAGGGGGCGGATACGCAGTATTTT. Its protein is CASSSPGQGADTQYF. The gene calls are TRBV7-9 and TRBJ2-3, with 12 bases that match TRBD1. CDR1 and CDR2 (germline): SEHNR, FQNEAQ (reference sequence). The CDR3 sequence is 15 residues long. With V trimmed by 4 bases and J by 6 bases, 5 bases remained unmatched.

This chain joins TRBV27 and TRBJ1-2, with 8 bases fitting TRBD1. The J segment lost 9 bases and the V segment lost 5 bases, leaving 14 bases of the junction unmatched. Per the germline V gene, CDR1 is MNHEY and CDR2 is SMNVEV (reference sequence). The CDR3 is 15 residues long. CDR3 amino acids: CASSKPGQGTLSYTF. CDR3 DNA sequence: TGTGCCAGCAGTAAACCAGGACAGGGTACCTTAAGCTACACCTTC.

The chain links TRBV6-6 to TRBJ2-7; TRBD2 agrees at 8 bases. Germline V CDR1 and CDR2: MNHNY, SVGAGI (reference sequence). With V trimmed by 7 bases and J by 3 bases, 5 bases remained unmatched. This CDR3 comprises 13 residues. The CDR3 DNA reads as TGTGCCAGCATGACTAGCGATTTCTACGAGCAGTACTTC. It codes for CASMTSDFYEQYF.

V and J are TRBV4-1 and TRBJ1-5; TRBD1 might be the D (5 bases). CDR3 length: 13 residues. Trimming took off 9 bases at V and 4 bases at J, with 13 bases between the two ends. Germline V gene lookup returns CDR1 MGHRA and CDR2 YSYEKL. CDR3 nucleotide sequence: TGCGCCAGTGGTAGGGGTCTGAATCAGCCCCAGCATTTT. Residues: CASGRGLNQPQHF.

The chain links TRBV10-3 to TRBJ2-3; 7 bases are shared with TRBD2. CDR3 size: 14 residues. J lost 6 bases, V lost 6 bases, and 9 bases had no gene match. The V gene's germline CDR1 is ENHRY and CDR2 SYGVKD. The CDR3 sequence is CAISGTMARDTQYF. DNA for the CDR3: TGTGCCATCAGCGGGACTATGGCAAGGGATACGCAGTATTTT.

The chain carries TRBV10-1 and TRBJ1-3; 7 nucleotides agree with TRBD1. There are 13 residues in the CDR3. Looked up from germline, CDR1 is WNHNN and CDR2 is SYGVQD (reference sequence). J was trimmed by 2 bases and V by 8 bases; bases with no gene match: 3. The chain's CDR3 is CASQTGTGNTIYF. The CDR3 DNA reads TGCGCCAGCCAGACAGGGACTGGAAACACCATATATTTT.

This chain links TRBV13 with TRBJ1-1, with D hard to call. Looked up from germline, CDR1 is PRHDT and CDR2 is FYEKMQ (reference sequence). This CDR3 has 13 amino acids. V lost 0 bases and J lost 6, with 8 bases in between. The CDR3 reads CASSLGTVPEAFF. The CDR3 DNA reads as TGTGCCAGCAGCTTAGGCACGGTTCCTGAAGCTTTCTTT.

In DNA, the CDR3 is TGTGCCATCAGTTCCGGGACACCTCGCTCTGGAAACACCATATATTTT. Amino acid sequence: CAISSGTPRSGNTIYF. The chain recombines TRBV10-3 with TRBJ1-3, with D possibly TRBD1 on 6 matching bases. Per germline, CDR1 ENHRY and CDR2 SYGVKD. CDR3 size: 16 residues. V lost 5 bases to trimming and J lost 0 bases, with 14 bases between them.

In regard to this clone: The same CDR3 also results from other DNA sequences found in this sample. This rearrangement joins TRBV29-1 to TRBJ2-2; D is undetermined. The CDR3 has 11 residues. Deletions cut 6 bases from V and 1 base from J, with 3 bases between. CDR1 and CDR2 (germline): SQVTM, ANQGSEA. As DNA, the CDR3 is TGCAGCGTCCGGAACACCGGGGAGCTGTTTTTT. Amino acids: CSVRNTGELFF.

The CDR3 coding sequence is TGCGCCAGCAGTGGACGGGACAGGAGCTACGAGCAGTACTTC. This gives the protein CASSGRDRSYEQYF. This chain links TRBV10-1 with TRBJ2-7; the match to TRBD1 covers 8 bases. The CDR3 is 14 residues long. CDR1 WNHNN and CDR2 SYGVQD come from the germline V gene (reference sequence). Trimming at V came to 4 bases and at J to 3 bases, leaving 5 bases not matched to a gene.

The chain's CDR3 is CASRNYRGKSDEKLFF. For the CDR3, the DNA is TGTGCCAGCAGAAACTACAGGGGGAAATCGGATGAAAAACTGTTTTTT. This sequence joins TRBV7-8 and TRBJ1-4; 8 positions agree with TRBD1. This CDR3 has 16 residues. Germline-derived CDR1 and CDR2 are SGHVS and FQNEAQ. Unmatched junction bases numbered 12, after V lost 6 bases and J lost 6 bases.

The rearrangement joins TRBV18 to TRBJ2-7; TRBD2 agrees at 8 bases. Per germline, CDR1 KGHSH and CDR2 LQKENI. The J segment lost 2 bases and the V segment lost 5 bases, leaving 5 bases of the junction unmatched. The CDR3 is made up of 14 amino acids. CDR3 coding DNA: TGTGCCAGCTCAGTTAGCGGGACCACCTACGAGCAGTACTTC. Translated: CASSVSGTTYEQYF. The full variable domain, in which reference TRBV18 and TRBJ2-7 provide the parts outside the CDR3, is NAGVMQNPRHLVRRRGQEARLRCSPMKGHSHVYWYRQLPEEGLKFMVYLQKENIIDESGMPKERFSAEFPKEGPSILRIQQVVRGDSAAYFCASSVSGTTYEQYFGPGTRLTVT.

V usage is TRBV28 and J usage is TRBJ2-1; D might be TRBD2 (6 bases). The germline V gene has CDR1 MDHEN and CDR2 SYDVKM. V was shortened by 5 bases and J by 3 bases, with 14 bases between the two germline ends. CDR3 length: 15 residues. CDR3 protein: CASSAGPEGYNEQFF. In DNA, the CDR3 is TGTGCCAGCAGTGCGGGACCAGAGGGCTACAATGAGCAGTTCTTC. Drawing the rest from reference TRBV28 and TRBJ2-1, the complete variable domain is DVKVTQSSRYLVKRTGEKVFLECVQDMDHENMFWYRQDPGLGLRLIYFSYDVKMKEKGDIPEGYSVSREKKERFSLILESASTNQTSMYLCASSAGPEGYNEQFFGPGTRLTVL.

The gene calls are TRBV6-5 and TRBJ2-1; TRBD1 is a possible D gene (6 bases). V lost 5 bases, J lost 5 bases, and 16 bases lay in between. Germline V gives CDR1 MNHEY, CDR2 SVGAGI. The length of the CDR3 is 15 residues. For the CDR3, the DNA is TGTGCCAGCAGTCGCCCGGCACAGGGAAACAATGAGCAGTTCTTC. This gives the protein CASSRPAQGNNEQFF.

The chain joins TRBV30 to TRBJ2-1, with 10 bases aligning to TRBD2. Germline assignment: CDR1 GTSNPN and CDR2 SVGIG (reference sequence). The length of the CDR3 is 14 residues. Trimming cost V 0 bases and J 4 bases; bases outside gene matches: 0. The CDR3 is CAWSVTSGYNEQFF. The CDR3 DNA follows: TGTGCCTGGAGTGTGACTAGCGGGTACAATGAGCAGTTCTTC.

To note about this clone: One end of the junction varies from germline; a read error may be responsible. The rearrangement joins TRBV2 to TRBJ1-1; no clear D gene. This CDR3 comprises 15 residues. CDR1 is SNHLY and CDR2 is FYNNEI in the germline V gene. CDR3 amino acids: CASNELFFMNTEAFF. DNA for the CDR3: TGTGCCAGCAATGAACTCTTTTTTATGAACACTGAAGCTTTCTTT.

CDR3 amino acids: CASSYLSGSIHEQYF. The CDR3 bases are TGTGCCAGCAGTTACTTAAGCGGGAGTATCCACGAGCAGTACTTC. J is TRBJ2-7 and V is TRBV6-5; 8 nucleotides align to TRBD2. CDR1 and CDR2 from the germline V gene are MNHEY and SVGAGI. The V gene end was trimmed by 1 base and the J gene end by 5 bases; junction bases not matched to a gene: 7. The CDR3 totals 15 residues.

The chain uses TRBV25-1 and TRBJ1-4, with D unresolved. The CDR3 consists of 14 residues. Germline V gene lookup returns CDR1 MGHDK and CDR2 SYGVNS. With 3 bases removed from V and 1 base from J, the gap between germline ends came to 6 bases. This CDR3 reads CASSDFLTNEKLFF. CDR3 sequence (DNA): TGTGCCAGCAGTGATTTCTTAACTAATGAAAAACTGTTTTTT. Full variable domain (remainder filled in from reference TRBV25-1 and TRBJ1-4): EADIYQTPRYLVIGTGKKITLECSQTMGHDKMYWYQQDPGMELHLIHYSYGVNSTEKGDLSSESTVSRIRTEHFPLTLESARPSHTSQYLCASSDFLTNEKLFFGSGTQLSVL.

The genes are TRBV5-6 and TRBJ2-7; 8 nucleotides agree with TRBD2. After removal of 1 base from V and 0 bases from J, the junction contained 6 bases not matched to a gene. Germline CDR1 SGHDT, CDR2 YYEEEE. The CDR3 runs 16 residues. The CDR3 protein is CASSLLTSASSYEQYF. For the CDR3, the DNA is TGTGCCAGCAGCTTGTTGACTAGCGCCAGCTCCTACGAGCAGTACTTC.

This clone was observed a single time. This sample also contains other DNA sequences that code for the same CDR3. The rearrangement joins TRBV6-1 to TRBJ1-5; tentatively, D is TRBD1 (6 bases). Germline V gives CDR1 MNHNS, CDR2 SASEGT. Trimming removed 2 bases from V and 2 bases from J, with 7 bases in between. CDR3 length: 14 residues. CDR3 loop: CASSEYRGNQPQHF. CDR3 nucleotide sequence: TGTGCCAGCAGTGAATACAGGGGCAATCAGCCCCAGCATTTT.

The chain has TRBV5-6 and TRBJ1-5; D may be TRBD1 (6 bases). The V and J ends lost 2 bases and 3 bases respectively, with 9 bases between them. CDR3 length equals 14 residues. The germline V gene encodes CDR1 SGHDT and CDR2 YYEEEE. The CDR3 coding sequence is TGTGCCAGCAGCTTACAGGGATTCAATCAGCCCCAGCATTTT. Protein sequence: CASSLQGFNQPQHF.

The chain has TRBV30 and TRBJ1-1; 7 nucleotides align to TRBD1. The V segment lost 3 bases and the J segment 6 bases; nucleotides outside the gene matches: 7. This CDR3 spans 13 amino acids. The germline V gene encodes CDR1 GTSNPN and CDR2 SVGIG (reference sequence). CDR3 sequence reads: CAWSEGQSAEAFF. CDR3 nucleotide sequence: TGTGCCTGGAGCGAGGGACAGTCAGCTGAAGCTTTCTTT.

This chain uses TRBV11-2 with TRBJ2-3; 9 positions match TRBD2. CDR1 is SGHAT, CDR2 FQNNGV, per germline. The CDR3 loop spans 17 amino acids. Germline trimming cut 3 bases from V and 3 bases from J; bases unmatched to any gene: 10. CDR3 nucleotide sequence: TGTGCCAGCAGCTTCCCCCTGGCGGGAGGGTTGACAGATACGCAGTATTTT. As protein: CASSFPLAGGLTDTQYF.

In its sample, this clone was seen once. The chain recombines TRBV6-6 with TRBJ2-2, with D maybe TRBD1 (5 bases). CDR3 size: 13 residues. The V and J ends lost 6 bases and 4 bases respectively, with 9 bases between them. CDR1 is MNHNY and CDR2 is SVGAGI in the germline V gene (reference sequence). For the CDR3, the DNA is TGTGCCAGCAGAGGGGCGCTCACCGGGGAGCTGTTTTTT. Protein product: CASRGALTGELFF.

The chain recombines TRBV6-1 with TRBJ2-7; D might be TRBD2 (5 bases). Trimming took 7 bases from V and 6 from J, leaving 13 bases between them. The germline gives CDR1 MNHNS, CDR2 SASEGT. The CDR3 has 12 residues. CDR3 DNA: TGTGCCAGCACGGAGGAGTATTTCGAGCAGTACTTC. Translation: CASTEEYFEQYF.

The chain recombines TRBV27 with TRBJ1-5, with D tentatively TRBD1 (6 bases). Trimming left V 5 bases short and J 4 bases short, with 12 bases between. The CDR3 length is 14 residues. Germline values: CDR1 MNHEY, CDR2 SMNVEV (reference sequence). The DNA for the CDR3 is TGTGCCAGCAGTCCGTGGACAGAAAATCAGCCCCAGCATTTT. Protein: CASSPWTENQPQHF.

The V and J genes are TRBV5-6 and TRBJ2-7; 7 nucleotides agree with TRBD2. J gave up 7 bases and V 1 base, and 8 bases lay outside the gene matches. Germline V gene data show CDR1 as SGHDT and CDR2 as YYEEEE. The CDR3 extends over 14 amino acids. The DNA for the CDR3 is TGTGCCAGCAGCTTGTTCCGGGGGGTTTTTGAGCAGTACTTC. It yields the protein CASSLFRGVFEQYF.

V is TRBV19 and J is TRBJ1-5, with D perhaps matching TRBD1 (5 bases). The CDR3 has 15 residues. Trimming removed 4 bases at V and 0 bases at J, with 10 bases between. Germline CDR1 reads LNHDA; CDR2 reads SQIVND (reference sequence). The CDR3 nucleotides read TGTGCCAGTAGTACAACAGGTTTTAGCAATCAGCCCCAGCATTTT. The encoded protein is CASSTTGFSNQPQHF.